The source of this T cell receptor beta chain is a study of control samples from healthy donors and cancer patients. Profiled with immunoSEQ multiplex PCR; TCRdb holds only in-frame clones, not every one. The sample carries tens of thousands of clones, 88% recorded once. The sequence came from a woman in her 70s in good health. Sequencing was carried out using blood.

The CDR3, as DNA: TGCGCCAGCAGCCAAGAGTGGGACGACAGCACTAATGAAAAACTGTTTTTT. The encoded protein is CASSQEWDDSTNEKLFF. This chain joins TRBV4-3 and TRBJ1-4; TRBD1 is a possible D gene (5 bases). The CDR3 has 17 amino acids. The germline CDR1 and CDR2 sequences are LGHNA and YSLEER. Trimming cost V 0 bases and J 2 bases, with 13 bases left between them.